The 14 T cell receptor beta chains given below trace back to one sample, sequenced in a study of shared clonotypes between healthy human individuals. Assay used: immunoSEQ multiplex PCR; TCRdb lists only in-frame clones, some missing. The table includes just over 2,000,000 clones, roughly 94% detected once. The specimen sequenced was naive CD4+ T cells sorted from blood. Stated subset: CD45RA+ positively selected. All receptors derive from a man in his late teens or twenties in good health.

In this sample, this clone turned up once. The chain joins TRBV19 to TRBJ1-5, with D maybe TRBD1 (5 bases). The CDR3 has 17 residues. CDR1 is LNHDA, CDR2 SQIVND, per germline (reference sequence). The V and J ends lost 7 bases and 5 bases respectively, with 24 bases between them. The CDR3 DNA reads as TGTGCCAGTACCTTTGACCCGAACGAGGGGTGGCATCAGCCCCAGCATTTT. This sequence encodes CASTFDPNEGWHQPQHF.

The DNA for the CDR3 is TGTGCCAGCAGCAAACTCTATGGCTACACCTTC. Translated, it gives CASSKLYGYTF. The V gene is TRBV5-6, the J gene TRBJ1-2; D is ambiguous. The CDR3 contains 11 residues. The ends were cut back, 4 bases at V and 4 bases at J, with 5 bases in the middle. Germline CDR1 SGHDT, CDR2 YYEEEE.

The CDR3 sequence is CASSEGGRYNEQFF. The CDR3 DNA is TGCGCCAGCAGTGAAGGCGGGAGGTACAATGAGCAGTTCTTC. The genes are TRBV10-2 and TRBJ2-1, with 8 bases lining up with TRBD2. Trimming took 3 bases from V and 4 from J; bases not matched to a gene: 2. Germline V gene data show CDR1 as WSHSY and CDR2 as SAAADI. CDR3 length equals 14 residues.

This rearrangement joins TRBV6-5 to TRBJ1-1, with D possibly being TRBD1 (6 bases). Germline CDR1 MNHEY, CDR2 SVGAGI. The CDR3 length is 15 residues. Trimming cost V 5 bases and J 5 bases, with 18 bases left between them. The DNA for the CDR3 is TGTGCCAGCAGTCCCGGGAACAGGGTAGTAACTGAAGCTTTCTTT. Protein sequence: CASSPGNRVVTEAFF.

Notes on this clone: Additional DNA sequences in this sample encode the identical CDR3. The V gene is TRBV6-1, the J gene TRBJ1-5; 7 positions match TRBD1. The length of the CDR3 is 14 residues. V trimming: 6 bases; J trimming: 1 base; junction bases outside the gene matches: 3. CDR1 and CDR2 (germline): MNHNS, SASEGT. This CDR3 reads CASREQGSNQPQHF. DNA of the CDR3: TGTGCCAGCAGGGAACAGGGGAGCAATCAGCCCCAGCATTTT.

Turning to this clone: A read error is possible here, since a much larger clone lies one base away. The gene calls are TRBV21-1 and TRBJ2-7. TRBV21-1 is reported as a pseudogene. CDR3 length: 9 amino acids. For the CDR3, the DNA is TGTGCCAGCAACTACGAGCAGTACTTC. Residues: CASNYEQYF.

This clone appeared a single time. This rearrangement joins TRBV11-1 to TRBJ2-7, with D uncertain. V lost 3 bases, J lost 3 bases, and 12 bases lay in between. The CDR3 runs 14 residues. Germline V gives CDR1 SGHAT, CDR2 FQDESV (reference sequence). For the CDR3, the DNA is TGTGCCAGCAGCTTGAAAACTAACAGCTACGAGCAGTACTTC. Translation gives CASSLKTNSYEQYF.

The chain is built from TRBV28 and TRBJ2-7; no reliable D call. V was pared by 3 bases and J by 3 bases, with 3 bases between. Germline CDR1 and CDR2: MDHEN and SYDVKM. The CDR3 has 11 residues. Written as DNA, the CDR3 is TGTGCCAGCAGTTTCCACTACGAGCAGTACTTC. This sequence encodes CASSFHYEQYF.

Comments on this clone: The sample contains more than one DNA sequence encoding this CDR3. The chain uses TRBV6-5 and TRBJ1-5, with TRBD1 identical over 8 bases. Germline trimming cut 6 bases from V and 5 bases from J; bases unmatched to any gene: 3. The germline gives CDR1 MNHEY, CDR2 SVGAGI. This CDR3 region has 13 residues. CDR3 region: CASSRGQDQPQHF. The DNA for the CDR3 is TGTGCCAGCAGCCGGGGACAGGATCAGCCCCAGCATTTT.

The CDR3 DNA reads TGTGCCAGCAGCCTTGGACAGGGAACCTACGAGCAGTACTTC. Translation gives CASSLGQGTYEQYF. The gene calls are TRBV7-8 and TRBJ2-7, with 8 bases identical to TRBD1. Germline lookup yields CDR1 SGHVS and CDR2 FQNEAQ. The ends lost 5 bases at V and 2 bases at J; junction bases unmatched: 5. The length of the CDR3 is 14 residues.

The rearrangement joins TRBV9 to TRBJ1-6; no clear D gene. The V end was cut by 4 bases, the J end by 0 bases, with 11 bases between. The length of the CDR3 is 16 residues. Germline assignment: CDR1 SGDLS and CDR2 YYNGEE. Here the CDR3 DNA reads TGTGCCAGCAGCCCTAGTGGGAGCTCCTATAATTCACCCCTCCACTTT. Protein product: CASSPSGSSYNSPLHF.

This clone was picked up one time. This chain connects TRBV5-6 to TRBJ2-2; D call uncertain. Germline V lookup: CDR1 SGHDT, CDR2 YYEEEE. The CDR3 is made up of 15 amino acids. V shed 6 bases and J shed 2 bases, with 14 bases lying between them. The CDR3 here is CASNPLQTNTGELFF. The DNA for the CDR3 is TGTGCCAGCAATCCGTTACAGACTAACACCGGGGAGCTGTTTTTT.

The V gene is TRBV28, the J gene TRBJ2-3; D remains unclear. The CDR3 contains 11 residues. The V end was cut by 4 bases, the J end by 6 bases, with 5 bases between. Looked up from germline, CDR1 is MDHEN and CDR2 is SYDVKM. Here the CDR3 reads CASSYRDTQYF. The DNA for the CDR3 is TGTGCCAGCAGTTACCGCGATACGCAGTATTTT.

The sample holds one count of this clone. The chain combines TRBV11-2 with TRBJ2-7; 8 nucleotides agree with TRBD1. This CDR3 contains 14 residues. Trimming at V came to 5 bases and at J to 5 bases, leaving 8 bases not matched to a gene. Germline V gene lookup returns CDR1 SGHAT and CDR2 FQNNGV. The DNA of the CDR3 is TGTGCCAGCAGCCCTACTCAGGGGGCCCACGAGCAGTACTTC. This encodes CASSPTQGAHEQYF.